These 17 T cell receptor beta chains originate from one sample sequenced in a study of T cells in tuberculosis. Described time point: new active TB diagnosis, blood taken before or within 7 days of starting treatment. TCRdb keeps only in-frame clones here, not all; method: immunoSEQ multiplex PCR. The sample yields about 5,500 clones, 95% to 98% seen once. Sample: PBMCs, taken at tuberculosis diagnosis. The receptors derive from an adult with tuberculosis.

Here the CDR3 DNA reads TGCGCCAGCAGCCAACGGCAGGGGGCGTCCGCTAATGAAAAACTGTTTTTT. Its translation: CASSQRQGASANEKLFF. The chain uses TRBV4-1 and TRBJ1-4; 8 bases are shared with TRBD1. Germline CDR1 is MGHRA and CDR2 is YSYEKL. With V trimmed by 2 bases and J by 3 bases, 8 bases remained unmatched. This CDR3 is built from 17 residues.

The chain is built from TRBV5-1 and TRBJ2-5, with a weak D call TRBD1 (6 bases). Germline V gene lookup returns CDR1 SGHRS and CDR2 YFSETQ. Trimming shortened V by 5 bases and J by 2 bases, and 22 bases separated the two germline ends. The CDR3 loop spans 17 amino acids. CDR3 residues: CASSPTTRDILQETQYF. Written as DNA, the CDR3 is TGCGCCAGCAGTCCTACTACCCGGGACATCCTTCAAGAGACCCAGTACTTC.

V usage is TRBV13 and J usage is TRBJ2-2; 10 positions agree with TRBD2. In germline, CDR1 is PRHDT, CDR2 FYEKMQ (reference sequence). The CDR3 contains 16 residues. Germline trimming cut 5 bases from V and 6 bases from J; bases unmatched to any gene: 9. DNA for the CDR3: TGTGCCAGCAGCGGTGTACAGCGGGAGGGATCCGGGGAGCTGTTTTTT. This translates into CASSGVQREGSGELFF.

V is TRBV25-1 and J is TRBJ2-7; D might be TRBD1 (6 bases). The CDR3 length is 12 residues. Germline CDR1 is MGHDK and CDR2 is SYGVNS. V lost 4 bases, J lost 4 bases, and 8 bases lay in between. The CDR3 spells CASSVQGYEQYF. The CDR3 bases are TGTGCCAGCAGTGTACAGGGATACGAGCAGTACTTC.

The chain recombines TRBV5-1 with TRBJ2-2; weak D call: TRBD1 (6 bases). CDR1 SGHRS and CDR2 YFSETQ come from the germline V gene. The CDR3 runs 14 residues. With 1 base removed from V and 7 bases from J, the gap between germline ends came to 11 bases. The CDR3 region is CASSLYQGHGELFF. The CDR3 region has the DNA TGCGCCAGCAGCTTGTACCAGGGACACGGGGAGCTGTTTTTT.

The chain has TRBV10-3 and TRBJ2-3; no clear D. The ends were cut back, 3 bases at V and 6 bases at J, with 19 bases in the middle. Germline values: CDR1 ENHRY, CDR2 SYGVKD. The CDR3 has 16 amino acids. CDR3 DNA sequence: TGTGCCATCAGTGAAAGCACAGCCCCTCGCGAGGATACGCAGTATTTT. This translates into CAISESTAPREDTQYF.

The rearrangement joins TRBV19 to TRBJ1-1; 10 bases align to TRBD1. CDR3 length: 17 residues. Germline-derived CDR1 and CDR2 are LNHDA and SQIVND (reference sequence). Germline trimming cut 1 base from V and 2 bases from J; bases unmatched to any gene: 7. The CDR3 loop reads CASSIGDRGAVNTEAFF. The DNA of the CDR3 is TGTGCCAGTAGTATAGGGGACAGGGGTGCCGTTAACACTGAAGCTTTCTTT.

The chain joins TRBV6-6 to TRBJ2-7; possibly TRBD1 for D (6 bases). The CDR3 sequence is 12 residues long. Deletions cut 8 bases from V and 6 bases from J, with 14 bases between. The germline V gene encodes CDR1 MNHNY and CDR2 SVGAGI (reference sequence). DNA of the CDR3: TGTGCCAGCGGAAACAGGGAGCTCGAGCAGTACTTC. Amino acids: CASGNRELEQYF.

The CDR3 here is CASSVGGPTDTQYF. The CDR3 coding sequence is TGTGCCAGCAGCGTAGGAGGGCCCACAGATACGCAGTATTTT. The chain joins TRBV9 to TRBJ2-3; perhaps TRBD2 as D (5 bases). V was cut by 0 bases and J by 2 bases, with 7 bases left in between. Germline loops: CDR1 SGDLS, CDR2 YYNGEE. The CDR3 loop spans 14 amino acids.

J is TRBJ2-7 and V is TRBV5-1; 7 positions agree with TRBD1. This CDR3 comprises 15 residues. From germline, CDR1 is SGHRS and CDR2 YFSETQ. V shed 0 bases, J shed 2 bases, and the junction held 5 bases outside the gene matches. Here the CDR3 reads CASSLATGTPYEQYF. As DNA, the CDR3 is TGCGCCAGCAGCTTGGCGACAGGGACGCCCTACGAGCAGTACTTC.

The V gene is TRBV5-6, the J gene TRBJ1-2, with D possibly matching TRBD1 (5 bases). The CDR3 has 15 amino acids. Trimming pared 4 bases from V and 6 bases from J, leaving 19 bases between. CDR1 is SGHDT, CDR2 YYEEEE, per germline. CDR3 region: CASSPDSLERNGYTF. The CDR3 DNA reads TGTGCCAGCAGCCCTGACAGCCTCGAACGGAATGGCTACACCTTC.

In DNA, the CDR3 is TGTGCCTGGAGTGGTGTTAGGGGTTATGAAGAGACCCAGTACTTC. Protein sequence: CAWSGVRGYEETQYF. The gene calls are TRBV30 and TRBJ2-5, with D perhaps TRBD1 (5 bases). Germline values: CDR1 GTSNPN, CDR2 SVGIG (reference sequence). The CDR3 contains 15 residues. Trimming shortened V by 1 base and J by 3 bases, and 15 bases separated the two germline ends.

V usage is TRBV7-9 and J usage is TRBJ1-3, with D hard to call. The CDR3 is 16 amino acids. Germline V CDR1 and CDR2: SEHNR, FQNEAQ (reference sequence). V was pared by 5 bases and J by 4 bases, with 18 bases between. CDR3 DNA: TGTGCCAGCAGCGCCGGCCGACATTTAAGGGGAAACACCATATATTTT. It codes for CASSAGRHLRGNTIYF.

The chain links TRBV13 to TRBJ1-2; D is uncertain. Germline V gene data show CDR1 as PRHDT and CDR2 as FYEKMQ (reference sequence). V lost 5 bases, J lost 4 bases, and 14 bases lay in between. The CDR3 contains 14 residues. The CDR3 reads CASSPKIDFYGYTF. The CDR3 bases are TGTGCCAGCAGCCCGAAGATCGACTTCTATGGCTACACCTTC.

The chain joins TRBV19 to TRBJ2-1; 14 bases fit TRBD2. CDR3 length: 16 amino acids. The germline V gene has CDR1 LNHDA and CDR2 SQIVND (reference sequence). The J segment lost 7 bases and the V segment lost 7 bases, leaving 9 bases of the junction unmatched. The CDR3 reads CASTRPGTSGRNEQFF. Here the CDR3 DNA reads TGTGCCAGTACCCGCCCCGGGACTAGCGGGAGAAATGAGCAGTTCTTC.

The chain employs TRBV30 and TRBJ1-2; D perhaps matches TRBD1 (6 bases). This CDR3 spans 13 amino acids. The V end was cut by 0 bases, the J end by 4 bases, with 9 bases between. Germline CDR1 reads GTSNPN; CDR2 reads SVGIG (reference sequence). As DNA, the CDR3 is TGTGCCTGGAGTGTAACAGGGCCCTATGGCTACACCTTC. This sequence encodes CAWSVTGPYGYTF.

Written as DNA, the CDR3 is TGTGCCAGCAGTGTGACAATTTCTTCGTGGTTCTACGAGCAGTACTTC. This encodes CASSVTISSWFYEQYF. The chain couples TRBV6-1 to TRBJ2-7, with unresolved D. The germline V gene encodes CDR1 MNHNS and CDR2 SASEGT. The V end lost 4 bases, the J end lost 3 bases, and 19 bases lay between the germline ends. The CDR3 is 16 residues long.